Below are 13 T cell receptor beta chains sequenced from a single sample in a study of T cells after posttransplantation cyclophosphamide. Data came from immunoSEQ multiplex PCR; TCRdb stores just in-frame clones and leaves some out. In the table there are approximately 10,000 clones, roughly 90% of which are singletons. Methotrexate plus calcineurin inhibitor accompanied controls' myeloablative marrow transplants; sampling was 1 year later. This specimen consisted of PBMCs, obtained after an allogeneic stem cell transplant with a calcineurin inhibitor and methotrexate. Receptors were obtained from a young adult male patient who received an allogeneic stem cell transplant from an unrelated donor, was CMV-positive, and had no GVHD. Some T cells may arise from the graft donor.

The CDR3 region is CASTKPGGYNEQFF. The CDR3 coding sequence is TGTGCCAGCACCAAGCCAGGGGGCTACAATGAGCAGTTCTTC. This chain links TRBV6-5 with TRBJ2-1; TRBD1 agrees at 7 bases. The germline V gene has CDR1 MNHEY and CDR2 SVGAGI. The CDR3 contains 14 residues. Losses at the gene ends were 7 bases for V and 3 bases for J; bases not matched to a gene: 6.

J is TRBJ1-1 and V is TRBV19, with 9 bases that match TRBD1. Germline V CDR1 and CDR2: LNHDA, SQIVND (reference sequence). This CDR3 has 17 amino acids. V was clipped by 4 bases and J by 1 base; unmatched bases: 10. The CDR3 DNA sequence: TGTGCCAGTAGTAAAAGACAGGGGGAGTCTCGGAACACTGAAGCTTTCTTT. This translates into CASSKRQGESRNTEAFF.

CDR3 nucleotide sequence: TGTGCCAGCAGCCAACTGGGGCAATACGAGCAGTACGTC. Amino acids: CASSQLGQYEQYV. The V gene is TRBV7-9, the J gene TRBJ2-7, with D maybe TRBD1 (5 bases). The germline CDR1 and CDR2 sequences are SEHNR and FQNEAQ (reference sequence). CDR3 length equals 13 residues. V was pared by 5 bases and J by 4 bases, with 12 bases between.

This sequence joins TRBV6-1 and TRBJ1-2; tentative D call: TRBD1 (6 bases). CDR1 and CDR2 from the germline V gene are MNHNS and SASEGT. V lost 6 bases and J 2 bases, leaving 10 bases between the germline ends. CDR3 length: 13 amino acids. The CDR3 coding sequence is TGTGCCAGCAGGACGGACAGCAACTATGGCTACACCTTC. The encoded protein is CASRTDSNYGYTF.

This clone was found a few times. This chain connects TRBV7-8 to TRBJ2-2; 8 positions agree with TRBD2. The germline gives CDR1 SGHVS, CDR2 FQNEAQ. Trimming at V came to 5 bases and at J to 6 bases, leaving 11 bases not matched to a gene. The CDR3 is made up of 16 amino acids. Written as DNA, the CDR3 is TGTGCCAGCAGCCGACTAGCGACGATTGCTTCCGGGGAGCTGTTTTTT. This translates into CASSRLATIASGELFF.

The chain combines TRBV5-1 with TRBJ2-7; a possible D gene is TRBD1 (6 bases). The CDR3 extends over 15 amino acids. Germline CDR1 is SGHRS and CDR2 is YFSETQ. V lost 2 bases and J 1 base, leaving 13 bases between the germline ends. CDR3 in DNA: TGCGCCAGCAGCTTAAGCCAGGGGTCATCCTACGAGCAGTACTTC. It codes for CASSLSQGSSYEQYF.

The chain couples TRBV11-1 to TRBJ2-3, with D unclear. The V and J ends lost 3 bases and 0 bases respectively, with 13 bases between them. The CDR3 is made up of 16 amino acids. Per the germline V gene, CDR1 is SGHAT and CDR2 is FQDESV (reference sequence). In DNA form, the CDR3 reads TGTGCCAGCAGCTTGATTGGCGGAACTAGCACAGATACGCAGTATTTT. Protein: CASSLIGGTSTDTQYF.

CDR3 amino acids: CASSQRRGVNTEAFF. The CDR3, as DNA: TGCGCCAGCAGCCAACGCAGGGGAGTGAACACTGAAGCTTTCTTT. The chain is built from TRBV4-1 and TRBJ1-1; the D gene is possibly TRBD1 (6 bases). CDR1 is MGHRA and CDR2 is YSYEKL in the germline V gene. V was cut by 2 bases and J by 0 bases, with 10 bases left in between. The CDR3 length is 15 residues.

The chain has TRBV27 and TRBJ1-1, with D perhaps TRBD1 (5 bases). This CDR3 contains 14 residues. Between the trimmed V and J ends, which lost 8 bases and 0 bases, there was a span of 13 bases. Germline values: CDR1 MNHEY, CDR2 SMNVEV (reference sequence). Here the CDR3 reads CASWHRGMNTEAFF. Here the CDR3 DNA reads TGTGCCAGCTGGCATAGGGGTATGAACACTGAAGCTTTCTTT.

The chain's CDR3 is CARPGVRRTTGELFF. The DNA for the CDR3 is TGTGCCAGGCCCGGGGTTAGGCGAACCACCGGGGAGCTGTTTTTT. This sequence joins TRBV6-6 and TRBJ2-2, with D maybe TRBD2 (5 bases). Between the trimmed V and J ends, which lost 9 bases and 4 bases, there was a span of 18 bases. This CDR3 comprises 15 residues. Germline V gene sequence: CDR1 MNHNY, CDR2 SVGAGI (reference sequence).

CDR3 loop: CASSPPGTGNTEAFF. CDR3 DNA: TGTGCCAGCTCACCGCCCGGGACAGGGAACACTGAAGCTTTCTTT. The chain has TRBV18 and TRBJ1-1, with 8 bases lining up with TRBD1. Germline CDR1 KGHSH, CDR2 LQKENI. Losses at the gene ends were 3 bases for V and 1 base for J; bases not matched to a gene: 4. CDR3 length: 15 residues.

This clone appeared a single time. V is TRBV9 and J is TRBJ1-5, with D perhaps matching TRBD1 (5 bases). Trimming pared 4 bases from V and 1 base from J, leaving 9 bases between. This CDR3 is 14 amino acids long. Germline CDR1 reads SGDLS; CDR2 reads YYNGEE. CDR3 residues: CASSRDRSNQPQHF. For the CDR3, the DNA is TGTGCCAGCAGCCGAGACAGAAGCAATCAGCCCCAGCATTTT.

The CDR3 region is CASSPPAGANVLTF. The CDR3 DNA is TGTGCCAGCAGCCCCCCCGCTGGGGCCAACGTCCTGACTTTC. The chain combines TRBV5-4 with TRBJ2-6; D is unclear. The CDR3 totals 14 residues. With 4 bases removed from V and 2 bases from J, the gap between germline ends came to 7 bases. CDR1 is SGHNT and CDR2 is YYREEE in the germline V gene (reference sequence).